This is a list of T cell receptor beta chains from one sample in a study of human T cells and chemical hapten exposure. From the RACE reads, TCRdb called clonotypes with MiXCR, one entry per CDR3 protein. This sample has more than 300,000 distinct CDR3 sequences, with 4.5% to 6% found just once. Sequenced material: whole blood, taken in connection with sensitization to the hapten diphenylcyclopropenone (DPC). These TCRs come from a woman aged 45-59 years with alopecia areata. Some clones in this sample may be carry-over from other donors' samples. The CDR3 runs from the conserved cysteine through the conserved F or W. D genes are given only for firm matches. For some rows the clone size is stated as once, few or many, or as a class when expanded; others skip it.

abundance	v_gene	j_gene	d_gene	CDR3aa	CDR3nt
many	TRBV20-1	TRBJ1-1	TRBD1	CSAPDRGRLNTEAFF	TGCAGTGCTCCTGACAGGGGGCGATTGAACACTGAAGCTTTCTTT
many	TRBV12-3/TRBV12-4	TRBJ2-1	TRBD1	CASISDRASYNEQFF	TGTGCCAGCATCAGCGACAGGGCTTCATACAATGAGCAGTTCTTC
many	TRBV7-9	TRBJ2-3	NA	CASSLEGSGGDTQYF	TGTGCCAGCAGCTTAGAAGGATCTGGCGGGGATACGCAGTATTTT
many	TRBV4-3	TRBJ1-2	TRBD1	CASSQGTAATYGYTF	TGCGCCAGCAGCCAGGGGACAGCCGCTACCTATGGCTACACCTTC
many	TRBV20-1	TRBJ1-5	NA	CSANEVVGQPQHF	TGCAGTGCTAACGAGGTAGTAGGTCAGCCCCAGCATTTT
many	TRBV11-2	TRBJ2-3	NA	CASSVRGYSTDTQYF	TGTGCCAGCAGCGTTCGGGGCTACAGCACAGATACGCAGTATTTT
many	TRBV19	TRBJ2-1	TRBD2	CASSIGLAGGNEQFF	TGTGCCAGTAGTATTGGACTAGCGGGGGGGAATGAGCAGTTCTTC
many	TRBV9	TRBJ2-3	NA	CASSGGRSSTDTQYF	TGTGCCAGCAGCGGGGGACGGTCTAGCACAGATACGCAGTATTTT
few	TRBV24-1	TRBJ1-3	TRBD1	CATSDLQSRGQGNTIYF	TGTGCCACCAGTGATTTGCAGTCCAGGGGGCAAGGAAACACCATATATTTT
few	TRBV20-1	TRBJ1-2	NA	CSARVPGNYGYTF	TGCAGTGCTAGAGTCCCAGGAAACTATGGCTACACCTTC
many	TRBV12-3/TRBV12-4	TRBJ2-3	NA	CASHKGADTQYF	TGTGCCAGCCATAAGGGGGCAGATACGCAGTATTTT
few	TRBV14	TRBJ2-1	TRBD2	CASSQDFSGRAREQFF	TGTGCCAGCAGCCAAGATTTTAGCGGGAGGGCACGAGAGCAGTTCTTC
NA	TRBV10-3	TRBJ2-3	NA	CAISESTSTSGSTDTQYF	TGTGCCATCAGTGAGTCGACTTCGACCAGCGGGAGCACAGATACGCAGTATTTT
NA	TRBV5-1	TRBJ2-3	TRBD2	CASSLAPLPGGITDTQYF	TGCGCCAGCAGCTTGGCGCCGTTACCGGGGGGGATCACAGATACGCAGTATTTT
NA	TRBV5-4	TRBJ2-3	NA	CASTPDFTDTQYF	TGTGCCAGCACCCCGGACTTCACAGATACGCAGTATTTT
many	TRBV29-1	TRBJ2-5	NA	CSVYGRETQYF	TGCAGCGTTTATGGCCGCGAGACCCAGTACTTC
NA	TRBV10-3	TRBJ2-7	TRBD1	CAISAGTGGNEQYF	TGTGCCATCAGCGCCGGGACAGGGGGCAACGAGCAGTACTTC
NA	TRBV6-5	TRBJ1-6	NA	CASRTFSGTVNSPLHF	TGTGCCAGCAGAACTTTTTCCGGGACGGTGAATTCACCCCTCCACTTT
few	TRBV12-3/TRBV12-4	TRBJ1-6	TRBD1	CASSRQGAGSPLHF	TGTGCCAGCAGCCGACAGGGGGCAGGATCACCCCTCCACTTT
few	TRBV7-2	TRBJ1-4	NA	CASSLRKQTNEKLFF	TGTGCCAGCAGCTTACGCAAACAAACTAATGAAAAACTGTTTTTT
many	TRBV7-2	TRBJ1-4	NA	CASSLAGAGETNEKLFF	TGTGCCAGCAGCTTAGCTGGGGCAGGGGAAACTAATGAAAAACTGTTTTTT
few	TRBV7-8	TRBJ1-5	NA	CASSFGQQNQPQHF	TGTGCCAGCAGCTTCGGACAGCAGAATCAGCCCCAGCATTTT
many	TRBV15	TRBJ2-1	NA	CATSRGELEFF	TGTGCCACCAGCAGAGGAGAATTGGAGTTCTTC
few	TRBV11-2	TRBJ2-5	NA	CASSLDWDSQETQYF	TGTGCCAGCAGCTTAGATTGGGACTCCCAAGAGACCCAGTACTTC
many	TRBV3-1	TRBJ1-6	TRBD1	CASSPDRDSSPLHF	TGTGCCAGCAGCCCCGACCGGGACAGTTCACCCCTCCACTTT
many	TRBV6-5	TRBJ2-1	NA	CASSYVPSSYNEQFF	TGTGCCAGCAGTTATGTCCCCAGCTCCTACAATGAGCAGTTCTTC
many	TRBV6-5	TRBJ2-6	TRBD2	CASSLLASGANVLTF	TGTGCCAGCAGCCTACTAGCGTCGGGGGCCAACGTCCTGACTTTC
few	TRBV6-5	TRBJ1-2	NA	CASSYTANYGYTF	TGTGCCAGCAGTTATACAGCTAACTATGGCTACACCTTC
many	TRBV29-1	TRBJ1-1	TRBD1	CSAGQGANTEAFF	TGCAGCGCCGGACAGGGAGCGAACACTGAAGCTTTCTTT
NA	TRBV27	TRBJ1-6	NA	CASSFPSMALHF	TGTGCCAGCAGTTTTCCCTCTATGGCCCTCCACTTT
many	TRBV28	TRBJ2-7	TRBD2	CASSPGAGGPYEQYF	TGTGCCAGCAGCCCCGGGGCGGGAGGGCCTTACGAGCAGTACTTC
NA	TRBV5-1	TRBJ1-1	NA	CASSPSRTEAFF	TGCGCCAGCAGCCCGAGTAGGACTGAAGCTTTCTTT
many	TRBV7-2	TRBJ2-7	NA	CASSPPASYEQYF	TGTGCCAGCAGCCCCCCGGCCTCCTACGAGCAGTACTTC
many	TRBV20-1	TRBJ1-1	TRBD1	CSATRGRNTEAFF	TGCAGTGCTACCAGGGGGCGCAACACTGAAGCTTTCTTT
many	TRBV11-2	TRBJ2-1	TRBD2	CASSLGGGLMWEQFF	TGTGCCAGCAGCTTAGGGGGAGGGCTTATGTGGGAGCAGTTCTTC
many	TRBV2	TRBJ2-7	NA	CASSVWGRDSYEQYF	TGTGCCAGCAGTGTATGGGGCCGCGACTCCTACGAGCAGTACTTC
many	TRBV3-1	TRBJ1-3	NA	CASSQEAPGQARNTIYF	TGTGCCAGCAGCCAAGAGGCCCCGGGCCAGGCGAGAAACACCATATATTTT
few	TRBV7-2	TRBJ2-2	NA	CASSSATNTGELFF	TGTGCCAGCAGCTCAGCAACGAACACCGGGGAGCTGTTTTTT